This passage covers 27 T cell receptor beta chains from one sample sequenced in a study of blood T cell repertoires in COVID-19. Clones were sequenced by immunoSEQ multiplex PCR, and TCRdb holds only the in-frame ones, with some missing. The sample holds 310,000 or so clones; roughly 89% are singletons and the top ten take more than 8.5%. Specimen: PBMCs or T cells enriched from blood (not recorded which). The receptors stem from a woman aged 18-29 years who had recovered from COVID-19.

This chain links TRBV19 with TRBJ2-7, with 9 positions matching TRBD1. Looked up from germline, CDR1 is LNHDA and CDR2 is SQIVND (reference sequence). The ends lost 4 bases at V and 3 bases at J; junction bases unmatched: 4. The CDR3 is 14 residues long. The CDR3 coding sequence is TGTGCCAGTAGTACCCGGGACAGGGTCTACGAGCAGTACTTC. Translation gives CASSTRDRVYEQYF.

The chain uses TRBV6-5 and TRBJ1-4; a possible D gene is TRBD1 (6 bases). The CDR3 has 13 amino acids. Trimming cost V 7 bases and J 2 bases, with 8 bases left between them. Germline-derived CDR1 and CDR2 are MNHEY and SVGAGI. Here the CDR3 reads CASKGQTNEKLFF. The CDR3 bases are TGTGCCAGCAAAGGACAGACTAATGAAAAACTGTTTTTT.

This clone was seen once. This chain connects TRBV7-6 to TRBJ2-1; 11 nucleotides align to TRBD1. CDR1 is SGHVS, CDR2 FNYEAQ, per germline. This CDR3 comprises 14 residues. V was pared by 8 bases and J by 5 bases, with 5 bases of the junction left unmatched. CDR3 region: CASAPGQGDNEQFF. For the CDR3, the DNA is TGTGCCAGCGCCCCGGGACAGGGGGACAATGAGCAGTTCTTC.

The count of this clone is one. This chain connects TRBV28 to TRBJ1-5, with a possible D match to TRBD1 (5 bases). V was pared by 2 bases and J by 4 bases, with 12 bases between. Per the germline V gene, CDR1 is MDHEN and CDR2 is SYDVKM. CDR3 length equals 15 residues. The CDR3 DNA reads TGTGCCAGCAGTTTACACAGGCGCCCTAATCAGCCCCAGCATTTT. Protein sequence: CASSLHRRPNQPQHF.

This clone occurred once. CDR3 bases: TGTGCCTGGAGGCCGGGGTTCTCTGGAAACACCATATATTTT. This encodes CAWRPGFSGNTIYF. The chain couples TRBV30 to TRBJ1-3, with D unclear. The CDR3 length is 14 residues. Germline lookup yields CDR1 GTSNPN and CDR2 SVGIG (reference sequence). Deletions cut 3 bases from V and 0 bases from J, with 9 bases between.

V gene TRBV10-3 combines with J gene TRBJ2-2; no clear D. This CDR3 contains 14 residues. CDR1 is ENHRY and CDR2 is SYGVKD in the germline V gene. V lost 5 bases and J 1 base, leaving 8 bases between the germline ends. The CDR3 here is CAISFQENTGELFF. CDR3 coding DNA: TGTGCCATCAGTTTCCAGGAGAACACCGGGGAGCTGTTTTTT.

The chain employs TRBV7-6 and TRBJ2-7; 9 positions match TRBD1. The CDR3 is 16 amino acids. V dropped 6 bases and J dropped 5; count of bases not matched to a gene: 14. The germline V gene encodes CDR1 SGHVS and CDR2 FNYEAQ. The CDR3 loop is CASRGSSGQGIDEQYF. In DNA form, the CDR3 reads TGTGCCAGCAGGGGATCTTCGGGACAGGGTATTGACGAGCAGTACTTC.

The CDR3: CASSFAGGSNQPQHF. DNA of the CDR3: TGTGCCAGCAGCTTCGCAGGGGGCAGCAATCAGCCCCAGCATTTT. The genes are TRBV7-8 and TRBJ1-5, with 8 positions matching TRBD1. Germline values: CDR1 SGHVS, CDR2 FQNEAQ. V gave up 3 bases and J gave up 1 base; unmatched junction bases: 2. The CDR3 has 15 residues.

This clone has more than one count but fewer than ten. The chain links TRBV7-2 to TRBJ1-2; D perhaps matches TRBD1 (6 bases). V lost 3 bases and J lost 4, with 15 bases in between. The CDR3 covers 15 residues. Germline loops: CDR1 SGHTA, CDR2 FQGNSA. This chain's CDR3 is CASSFNRVPGYGYTF. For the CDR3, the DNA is TGTGCCAGCAGCTTCAACAGGGTGCCGGGCTATGGCTACACCTTC.

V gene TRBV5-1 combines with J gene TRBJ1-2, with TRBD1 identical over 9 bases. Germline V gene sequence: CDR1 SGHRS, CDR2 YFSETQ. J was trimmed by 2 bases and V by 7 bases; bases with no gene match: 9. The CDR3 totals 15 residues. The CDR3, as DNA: TGCGCCAGCTCCTCGAGACAGGGGGGGAACTATGGCTACACCTTC. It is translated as CASSSRQGGNYGYTF. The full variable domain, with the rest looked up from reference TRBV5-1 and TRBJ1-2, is KAGVTQTPRYLIKTRGQQVTLSCSPISGHRSVSWYQQTPGQGLQFLFEYFSETQRNKGNFPGRFSGRQFSNSRSEMNVSTLELGDSALYLCASSSRQGGNYGYTFGSGTRLTVV.

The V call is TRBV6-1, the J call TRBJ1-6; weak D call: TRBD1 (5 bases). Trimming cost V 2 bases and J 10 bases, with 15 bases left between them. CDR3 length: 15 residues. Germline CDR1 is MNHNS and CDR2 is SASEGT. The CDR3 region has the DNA TGTGCCAGCAGTGAACCGGGACTCTCGGGGTCACCCCTCCACTTT. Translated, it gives CASSEPGLSGSPLHF.

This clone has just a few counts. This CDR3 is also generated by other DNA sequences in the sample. This CDR3 is CASSQARGRGETQYF. The DNA of the CDR3 is TGTGCCAGCAGCCAAGCGAGGGGCAGGGGGGAGACCCAGTACTTC. The J gene is TRBJ2-5, the V gene TRBV3-1 (or the pseudogene TRBV3-2), with 7 bases identical to TRBD1. CDR1 and CDR2 (germline): LGHDT, YNNKEL (reference sequence). The CDR3 length is 15 residues. Losses at the gene ends were 1 base for V and 5 bases for J; bases not matched to a gene: 7.

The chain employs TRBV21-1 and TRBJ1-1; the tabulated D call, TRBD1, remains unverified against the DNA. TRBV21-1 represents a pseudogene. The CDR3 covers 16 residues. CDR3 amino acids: CASSKAWTVMNTEAFF. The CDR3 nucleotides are TGTGCCAGCAGCAAAGCTTGGACAGTTATGAACACTGAAGCTTTCTTT.

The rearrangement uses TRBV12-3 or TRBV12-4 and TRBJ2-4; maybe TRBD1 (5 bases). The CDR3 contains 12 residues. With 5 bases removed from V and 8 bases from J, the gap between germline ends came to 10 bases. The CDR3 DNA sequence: TGTGCCAGCAGTCACAGGAAGGACATTCAGTACTTC. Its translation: CASSHRKDIQYF.

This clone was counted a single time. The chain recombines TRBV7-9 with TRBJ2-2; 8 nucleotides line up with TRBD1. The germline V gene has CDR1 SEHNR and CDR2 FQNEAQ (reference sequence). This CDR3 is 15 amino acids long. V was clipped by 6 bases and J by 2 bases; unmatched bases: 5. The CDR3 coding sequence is TGTGCCAGCAGTCGAGGACAGGGAAACACCGGGGAGCTGTTTTTT. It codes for CASSRGQGNTGELFF.

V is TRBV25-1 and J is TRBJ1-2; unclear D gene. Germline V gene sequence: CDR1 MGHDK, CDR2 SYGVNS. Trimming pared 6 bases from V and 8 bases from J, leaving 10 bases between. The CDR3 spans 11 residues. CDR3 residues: CASRGIGGYTF. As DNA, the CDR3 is TGTGCCAGCAGGGGCATCGGAGGCTACACCTTC.

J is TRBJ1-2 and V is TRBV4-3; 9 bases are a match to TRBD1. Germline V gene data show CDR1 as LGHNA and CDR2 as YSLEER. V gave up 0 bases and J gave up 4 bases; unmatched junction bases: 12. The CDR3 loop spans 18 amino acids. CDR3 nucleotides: TGCGCCAGCAGCCAAGATGAGGGACAGGGATTGGAAGCCTATGGCTACACCTTC. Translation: CASSQDEGQGLEAYGYTF.

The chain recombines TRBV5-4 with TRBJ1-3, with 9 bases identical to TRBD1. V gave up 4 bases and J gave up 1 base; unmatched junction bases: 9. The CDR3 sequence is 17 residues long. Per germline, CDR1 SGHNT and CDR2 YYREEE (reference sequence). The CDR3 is CASSDSETGGSGNTIYF. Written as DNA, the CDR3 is TGTGCCAGCAGCGACTCTGAGACAGGGGGGTCTGGAAACACCATATATTTT.

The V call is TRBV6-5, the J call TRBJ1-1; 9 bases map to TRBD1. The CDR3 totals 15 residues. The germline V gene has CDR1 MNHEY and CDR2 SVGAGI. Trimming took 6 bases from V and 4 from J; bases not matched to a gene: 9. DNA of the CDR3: TGTGCCAGCAGGAGGACAGGGGACATATTCACTGAAGCTTTCTTT. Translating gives CASRRTGDIFTEAFF.

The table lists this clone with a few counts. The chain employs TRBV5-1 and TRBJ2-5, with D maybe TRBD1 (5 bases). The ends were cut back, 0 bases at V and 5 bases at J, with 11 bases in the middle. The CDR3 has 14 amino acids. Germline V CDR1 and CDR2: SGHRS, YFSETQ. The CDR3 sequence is CASSLEGRMETQYF. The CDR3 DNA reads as TGCGCCAGCAGCTTGGAGGGGCGGATGGAGACCCAGTACTTC.

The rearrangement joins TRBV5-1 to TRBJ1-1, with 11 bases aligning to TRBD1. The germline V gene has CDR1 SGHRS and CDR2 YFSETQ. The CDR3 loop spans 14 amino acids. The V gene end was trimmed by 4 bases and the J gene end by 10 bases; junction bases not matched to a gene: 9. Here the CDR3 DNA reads TGCGCCAGCAGCCCGGACAGGGGGCTATGGGTAGCTTTCTTT. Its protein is CASSPDRGLWVAFF.

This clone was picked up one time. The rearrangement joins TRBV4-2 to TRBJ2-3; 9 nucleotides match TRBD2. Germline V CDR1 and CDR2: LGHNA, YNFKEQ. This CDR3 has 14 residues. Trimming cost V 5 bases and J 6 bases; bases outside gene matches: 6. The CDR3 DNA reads TGTGCCAGCAGCTCGACTAGCGGAGGGGATACGCAGTATTTT. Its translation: CASSSTSGGDTQYF.

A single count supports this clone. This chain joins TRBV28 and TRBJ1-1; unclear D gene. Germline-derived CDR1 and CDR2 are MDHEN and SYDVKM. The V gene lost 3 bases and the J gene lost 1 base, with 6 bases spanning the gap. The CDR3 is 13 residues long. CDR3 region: CASSFRENTEAFF. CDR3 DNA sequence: TGTGCCAGCAGTTTCCGAGAGAACACTGAAGCTTTCTTT.

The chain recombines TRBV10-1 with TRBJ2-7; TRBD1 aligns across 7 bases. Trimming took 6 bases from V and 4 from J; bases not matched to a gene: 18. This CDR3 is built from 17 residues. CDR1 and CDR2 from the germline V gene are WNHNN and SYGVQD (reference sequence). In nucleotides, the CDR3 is TGCGCCAGCAGCAGGGGATGCGAACGACAGGGAAAATACGAGCAGTACTTC. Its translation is CASSRGCERQGKYEQYF.

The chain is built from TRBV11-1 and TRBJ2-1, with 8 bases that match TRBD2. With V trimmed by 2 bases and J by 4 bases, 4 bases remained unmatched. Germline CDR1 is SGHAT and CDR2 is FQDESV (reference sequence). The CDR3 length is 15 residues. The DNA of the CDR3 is TGTGCCAGCAGCTTAAGGGGACTAGGTTACAATGAGCAGTTCTTC. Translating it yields CASSLRGLGYNEQFF.

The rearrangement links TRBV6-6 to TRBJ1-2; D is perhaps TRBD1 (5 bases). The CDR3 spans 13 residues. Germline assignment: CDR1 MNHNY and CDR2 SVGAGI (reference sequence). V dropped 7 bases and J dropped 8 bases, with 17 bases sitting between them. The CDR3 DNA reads TGTGCCAGCACCCCCCGGGGGGTGGAGGGCTACACCTTC. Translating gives CASTPRGVEGYTF.

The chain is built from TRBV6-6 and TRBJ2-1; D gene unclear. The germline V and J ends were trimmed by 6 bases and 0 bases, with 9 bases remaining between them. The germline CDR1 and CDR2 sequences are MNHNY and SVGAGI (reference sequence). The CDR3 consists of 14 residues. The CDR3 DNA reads TGTGCCAGCAGAGGAGAGAGCTCCTACAATGAGCAGTTCTTC. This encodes CASRGESSYNEQFF.